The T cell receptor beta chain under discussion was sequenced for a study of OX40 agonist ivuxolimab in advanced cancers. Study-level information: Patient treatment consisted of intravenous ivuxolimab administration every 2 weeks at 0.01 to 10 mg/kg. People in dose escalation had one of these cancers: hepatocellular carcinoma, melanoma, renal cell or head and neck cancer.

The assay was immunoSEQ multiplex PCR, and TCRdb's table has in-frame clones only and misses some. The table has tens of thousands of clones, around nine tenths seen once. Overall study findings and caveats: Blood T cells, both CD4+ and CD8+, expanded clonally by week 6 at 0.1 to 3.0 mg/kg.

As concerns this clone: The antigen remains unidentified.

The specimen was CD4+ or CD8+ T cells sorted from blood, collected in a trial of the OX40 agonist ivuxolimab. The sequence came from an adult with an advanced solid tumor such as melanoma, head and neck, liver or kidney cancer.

The CDR3 spells CASSGGRGDTQYF. The CDR3 DNA sequence: TGTGCCAGCAGTGGCGGGAGGGGAGATACGCAGTATTTT. The chain employs TRBV6-6 and TRBJ2-3, with TRBD2 identical over 9 bases. Unmatched junction bases numbered 2, after V lost 5 bases and J lost 5 bases. In germline, CDR1 is MNHNY, CDR2 SVGAGI (reference sequence). The CDR3 runs to 13 residues.